This is a list of T cell receptor beta chains from one sample in a study of Ad26.COV2.S vaccination and SARS-CoV-2 variants. Libraries were prepared by immunoSEQ multiplex PCR; TCRdb keeps only in-frame clonotypes and omits some of them. The table lists about 450,000 clones, roughly 89% of them singletons. Here the sequenced sample was peripheral blood, taken in a trial of Ad26.COV2.S vaccine versus placebo. These receptors were taken from a person between 18 and 65 years old who received the Ad26.COV2.S COVID-19 vaccine or a placebo. The CDR3 runs from the conserved cysteine through the conserved F or W. D genes are given only for firm matches.

D,J,V,DNA,CDR3
-,TRBJ1-1,TRBV29-1,TGCAGCGTTGAAGGGGGGCAGATAAGGGAAGAGCCGCCTGAAGCTTTCTTT,CSVEGGQIREEPPEAFF
-,TRBJ1-1,TRBV6-6,TGTGCCAGCAGTTACATAGGGGCTGAAGCTTTCTTT,CASSYIGAEAFF
-,TRBJ2-3,TRBV21-1,TGTGCCAGCAGCAAAGAAGCCCTAGCGGGATTCACAGATACGCAGTATTTT,CASSKEALAGFTDTQYF
-,TRBJ2-1,TRBV4-1,TGCGCCAGCAGCCAAGAGGGCAGGGGCTACAATGAGCAGTTCTTC,CASSQEGRGYNEQFF
-,TRBJ1-6,TRBV5-5,TGTGCCAGCAGTTCCTCCTTTAGATCCTATAATTCACCCCTCCACTTT,CASSSSFRSYNSPLHF
TRBD1,TRBJ2-5,TRBV5-1,TGCGCCAGCAGCTTTAGAACAGGGGGCAAAGAGACCCAGTACTTC,CASSFRTGGKETQYF
-,TRBJ2-7,TRBV19,TGTGCCAGTAGTTATTTACACCGTTACGAGCAGTACTTC,CASSYLHRYEQYF
TRBD2,TRBJ2-3,TRBV11-2,TGTGCCAGCAGCTTCTTGGCGGGAGCTGCAGATACGCAGTATTTT,CASSFLAGAADTQYF
TRBD1,TRBJ2-7,TRBV5-4,TGTGCCAGCAGCCGCCGGGACAGTAGCTACGAGCAGTACTTC,CASSRRDSSYEQYF
-,TRBJ2-3,TRBV6-2/TRBV6-3,TGTGCCAGCAGTTACGCGGGACAGAGCACAGATACGCAGTATTTT,CASSYAGQSTDTQYF
-,TRBJ2-7,TRBV6-1,TGTGCCAGCAGTGAAGCTGGGCCCCTTTGGTACGAGCAGTACTTC,CASSEAGPLWYEQYF